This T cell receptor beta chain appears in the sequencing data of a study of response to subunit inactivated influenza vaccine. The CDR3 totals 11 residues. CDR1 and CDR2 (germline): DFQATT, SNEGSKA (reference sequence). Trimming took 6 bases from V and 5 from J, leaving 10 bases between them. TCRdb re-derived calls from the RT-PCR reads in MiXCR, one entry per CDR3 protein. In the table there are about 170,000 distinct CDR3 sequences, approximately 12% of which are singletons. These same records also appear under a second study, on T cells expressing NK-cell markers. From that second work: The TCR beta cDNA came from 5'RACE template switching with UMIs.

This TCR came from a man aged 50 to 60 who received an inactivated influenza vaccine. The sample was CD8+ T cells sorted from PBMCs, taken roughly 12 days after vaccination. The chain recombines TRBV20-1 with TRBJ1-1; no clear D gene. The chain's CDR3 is CSATGGTEAFF. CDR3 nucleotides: TGCAGTGCCACGGGTGGGACTGAAGCTTTCTTT.